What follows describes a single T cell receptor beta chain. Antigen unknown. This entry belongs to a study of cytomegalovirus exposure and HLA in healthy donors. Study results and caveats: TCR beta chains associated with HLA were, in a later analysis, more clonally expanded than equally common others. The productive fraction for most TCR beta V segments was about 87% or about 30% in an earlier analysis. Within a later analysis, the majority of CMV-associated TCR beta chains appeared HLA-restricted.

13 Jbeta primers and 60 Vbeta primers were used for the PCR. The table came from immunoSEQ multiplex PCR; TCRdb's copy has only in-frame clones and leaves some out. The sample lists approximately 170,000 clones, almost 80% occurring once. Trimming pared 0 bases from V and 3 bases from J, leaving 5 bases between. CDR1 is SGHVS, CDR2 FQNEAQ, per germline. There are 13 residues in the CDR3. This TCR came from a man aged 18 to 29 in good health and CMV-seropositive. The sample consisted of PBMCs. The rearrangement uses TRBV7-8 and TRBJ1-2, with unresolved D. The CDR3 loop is CASSLAADYGYTF. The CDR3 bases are TGTGCCAGCAGCTTAGCCGCGGACTATGGCTACACCTTC. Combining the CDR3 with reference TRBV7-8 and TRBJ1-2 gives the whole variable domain GAGVSQSPRYKVAKRGQDVALRCDPISGHVSLFWYQQALGQGPEFLTYFQNEAQLDKSGLPSDRFFAERPEGSVSTLKIQRTQQEDSAVYLCASSLAADYGYTFGSGTRLTVV.